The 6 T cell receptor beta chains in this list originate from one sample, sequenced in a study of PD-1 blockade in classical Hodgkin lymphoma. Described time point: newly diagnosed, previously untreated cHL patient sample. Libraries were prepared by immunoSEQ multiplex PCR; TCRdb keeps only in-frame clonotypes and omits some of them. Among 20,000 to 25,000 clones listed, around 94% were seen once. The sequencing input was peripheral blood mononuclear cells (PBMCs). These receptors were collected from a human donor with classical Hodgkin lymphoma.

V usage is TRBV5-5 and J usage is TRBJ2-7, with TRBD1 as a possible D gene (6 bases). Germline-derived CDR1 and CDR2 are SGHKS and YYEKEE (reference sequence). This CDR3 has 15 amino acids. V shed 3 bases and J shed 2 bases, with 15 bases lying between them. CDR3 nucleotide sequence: TGTGCCAGCAGCTCGGGCAGGACAGCTACCTACGAGCAGTACTTC. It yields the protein CASSSGRTATYEQYF.

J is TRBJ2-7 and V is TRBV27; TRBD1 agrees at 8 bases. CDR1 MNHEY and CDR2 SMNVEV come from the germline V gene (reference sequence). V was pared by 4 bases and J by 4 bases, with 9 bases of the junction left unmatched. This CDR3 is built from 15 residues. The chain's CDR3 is CASSSPGTGQYEQYF. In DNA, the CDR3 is TGTGCCAGCAGTTCCCCCGGGACAGGCCAATACGAGCAGTACTTC.

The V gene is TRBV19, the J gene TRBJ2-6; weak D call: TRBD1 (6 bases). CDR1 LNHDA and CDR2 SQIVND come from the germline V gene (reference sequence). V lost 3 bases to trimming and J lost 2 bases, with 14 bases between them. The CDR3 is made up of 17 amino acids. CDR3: CASSMNRVWTGANVLTF. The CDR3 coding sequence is TGTGCCAGTAGTATGAACAGGGTTTGGACTGGGGCCAACGTCCTGACTTTC.

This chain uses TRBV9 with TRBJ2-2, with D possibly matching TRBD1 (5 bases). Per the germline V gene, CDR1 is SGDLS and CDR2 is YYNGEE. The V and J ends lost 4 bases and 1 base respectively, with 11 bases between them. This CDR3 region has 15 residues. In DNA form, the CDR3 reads TGTGCCAGCAGCCCCCCTAGGGGGAACACCGGGGAGCTGTTTTTT. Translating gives CASSPPRGNTGELFF. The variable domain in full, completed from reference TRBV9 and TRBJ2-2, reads DSGVTQTPKHLITATGQRVTLRCSPRSGDLSVYWYQQSLDQGLQFLIQYYNGEERAKGNILERFSAQQFPDLHSELNLSSLELGDSALYFCASSPPRGNTGELFFGEGSRLTVL.

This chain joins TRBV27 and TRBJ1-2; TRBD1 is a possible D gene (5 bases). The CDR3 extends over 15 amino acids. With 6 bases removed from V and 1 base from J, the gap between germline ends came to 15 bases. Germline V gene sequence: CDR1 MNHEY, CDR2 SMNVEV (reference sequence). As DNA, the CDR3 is TGTGCCAGCAGGCCGACAGCCCTAAATAACTATGGCTACACCTTC. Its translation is CASRPTALNNYGYTF.

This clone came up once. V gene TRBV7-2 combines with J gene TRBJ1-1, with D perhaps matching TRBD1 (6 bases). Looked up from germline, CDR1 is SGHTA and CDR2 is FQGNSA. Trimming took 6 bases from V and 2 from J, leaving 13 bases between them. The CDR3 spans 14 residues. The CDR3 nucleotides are TGTGCCAGCAGGACGACAGGAGTAAACACTGAAGCTTTCTTT. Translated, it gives CASRTTGVNTEAFF.